Listed here are 23 T cell receptor beta chains from one sample, sequenced in a study of CD8 T cells in Susac syndrome. The RNA, about 0.5 to 1 ug, was put through reverse transcription using random hexamers. TCRdb re-analysed the immunoSEQ multiplex PCR reads in MiXCR, keeping a single row per CDR3 protein. The sample lists 55,000 to 85,000 distinct CDR3 sequences, nearly 96% occurring once. Sequenced sample: CD4+ T cells from PBMCs. These receptors were collected from a human donor with multiple sclerosis.

This sequence joins TRBV9 and TRBJ2-7; D may be TRBD2 (7 bases). The length of the CDR3 is 14 residues. The V end was cut by 5 bases, the J end by 5 bases, with 17 bases between. Germline-derived CDR1 and CDR2 are SGDLS and YYNGEE. The CDR3 sequence is CASSPEGGGHEQYF. The CDR3 nucleotides read TGTGCCAGCAGTCCTGAAGGGGGGGGCCACGAGCAGTACTTC. Supplemented by reference TRBV9 and TRBJ2-7, the full variable domain reads DSGVTQTPKHLITATGQRVTLRCSPRSGDLSVYWYQQSLDQGLQFLIQYYNGEERAKGNILERFSAQQFPDLHSELNLSSLELGDSALYFCASSPEGGGHEQYFGPGTRLTVT.

The chain links TRBV5-4 to TRBJ2-5; D is ambiguous. V lost 0 bases and J lost 1, with 7 bases in between. Germline V gene sequence: CDR1 SGHNT, CDR2 YYREEE (reference sequence). CDR3 length equals 14 residues. CDR3 amino acids: CASSLGSTQETQYF. DNA of the CDR3: TGTGCCAGCAGCTTGGGCAGCACCCAAGAGACCCAGTACTTC.

V is TRBV4-2 and J is TRBJ1-1; D is ambiguous. The germline V and J ends were trimmed by 1 base and 9 bases, with 12 bases remaining between them. The CDR3 contains 13 residues. Per the germline V gene, CDR1 is LGHNA and CDR2 is YNFKEQ. The CDR3 DNA is TGTGCCAGCAGCCAAGTTGAGTTAAGTAAAGCTTTCTTT. Protein: CASSQVELSKAFF.

The chain employs TRBV5-1 and TRBJ1-2; no clear D. Germline CDR1 SGHRS, CDR2 YFSETQ. The CDR3 is 14 amino acids. V dropped 2 bases and J dropped 2 bases, with 10 bases sitting between them. This CDR3 is CASSFPGSNYGYTF. DNA of the CDR3: TGCGCCAGCAGCTTCCCCGGTTCGAACTATGGCTACACCTTC.

V is TRBV5-1 and J is TRBJ1-1; weak D call: TRBD1 (6 bases). The V gene lost 4 bases and the J gene lost 6 bases, with 19 bases spanning the gap. The germline CDR1 and CDR2 sequences are SGHRS and YFSETQ. The CDR3 has 15 residues. CDR3 region: CASSNRDGTNPEAFF. The CDR3 region has the DNA TGCGCCAGCAGCAACAGGGATGGGACCAACCCTGAAGCTTTCTTT.

In nucleotides, the CDR3 is TGCAGCGTTGGGGGGAACAGGGTTGCAGATACGCAGTATTTT. This translates into CSVGGNRVADTQYF. The rearrangement links TRBV29-1 to TRBJ2-3, with D perhaps TRBD1 (6 bases). Germline V gene lookup returns CDR1 SQVTM and CDR2 ANQGSEA. The CDR3 is 14 amino acids. The V end lost 4 bases, the J end lost 4 bases, and 15 bases lay between the germline ends.

This rearrangement joins TRBV18 to TRBJ2-5; D not resolved. V lost 3 bases, J lost 3 bases, and 8 bases lay in between. The CDR3 extends over 13 amino acids. The germline V gene has CDR1 KGHSH and CDR2 LQKENI. CDR3: CASSPGIEETQYF. The CDR3 DNA sequence: TGTGCCAGCTCACCGGGCATAGAAGAGACCCAGTACTTC.

The chain combines TRBV2 with TRBJ2-7; TRBD1 is a possible D gene (5 bases). Germline V gives CDR1 SNHLY, CDR2 FYNNEI. Trimming removed 7 bases from V and 2 bases from J, with 9 bases in between. The CDR3 contains 12 residues. CDR3 in DNA: TGTGCCAGCACTGGGGCAGCCTACGAGCAGTACTTC. Residues: CASTGAAYEQYF.

CDR3 loop: CASRGRGVTQYF. DNA for the CDR3: TGTGCCAGCAGGGGCCGGGGGGTTACGCAGTATTTT. The chain carries TRBV12-3 or TRBV12-4 and TRBJ2-3, with 7 bases aligning to TRBD2. The CDR3 is 12 residues long. V trimming: 6 bases; J trimming: 8 bases; junction bases outside the gene matches: 5.

This clonotype was found a few times. This chain joins TRBV4-2 and TRBJ1-2; TRBD1 might be the D (6 bases). Germline lookup yields CDR1 LGHNA and CDR2 YNFKEQ. CDR3 length equals 16 residues. Deletions cut 0 bases from V and 2 bases from J, with 13 bases between. Here the CDR3 reads CASSQEKQGLNYGYTF. For the CDR3, the DNA is TGTGCCAGCAGCCAAGAGAAACAGGGCCTCAACTATGGCTACACCTTC.

The V call is TRBV3-1, the J call TRBJ2-7; D remains ambiguous. The germline CDR1 and CDR2 sequences are LGHDT and YNNKEL (reference sequence). Between the trimmed V and J ends, which lost 2 bases and 3 bases, there was a span of 11 bases. The CDR3 covers 14 residues. Here the CDR3 DNA reads TGTGCCAGCAGCCAAACGCAGGCTGACTACGAGCAGTACTTC. Its translation is CASSQTQADYEQYF.

The J gene is TRBJ1-3, the V gene TRBV7-2; D perhaps matches TRBD1 (5 bases). V lost 1 base and J 3 bases, leaving 16 bases between the germline ends. This CDR3 spans 17 amino acids. Looked up from germline, CDR1 is SGHTA and CDR2 is FQGNSA. The DNA for the CDR3 is TGTGCCAGCAGCTTAGTGAGGGGAGCGGTTAGTGGAAACACCATATATTTT. Protein product: CASSLVRGAVSGNTIYF.

In its sample, this clonotype was seen once. The chain combines TRBV4-2 with TRBJ1-5; 9 bases are shared with TRBD1. The CDR3 spans 15 residues. V trimming: 2 bases; J trimming: 3 bases; junction bases outside the gene matches: 2. Germline V CDR1 and CDR2: LGHNA, YNFKEQ. The CDR3 coding sequence is TGTGCCAGCAGCCAACGGACAGGGGCCAATCAGCCCCAGCATTTT. As protein: CASSQRTGANQPQHF.

The rearrangement joins TRBV3-1 to TRBJ1-6; D not resolved. V was shortened by 1 base and J by 7 bases, with 5 bases between the two germline ends. Germline-derived CDR1 and CDR2 are LGHDT and YNNKEL (reference sequence). The CDR3 length is 13 residues. CDR3 DNA: TGTGCCAGCAGCCAAGTAACCAATTCACCCCTCCACTTT. Translated, it gives CASSQVTNSPLHF.

The chain links TRBV12-3 or TRBV12-4 to TRBJ2-5; 11 nucleotides match TRBD1. V shed 6 bases and J 5 bases; nucleotides not matched to a gene: 5. The CDR3 has 14 residues. CDR3 bases: TGTGCCAGCAGAGGACAGGGGGCCCGGGAGACCCAGTACTTC. This gives the protein CASRGQGARETQYF.

The chain employs TRBV19 and TRBJ1-5; D possibly corresponds to TRBD1 (5 bases). This CDR3 region has 16 residues. The V gene's germline CDR1 is LNHDA and CDR2 SQIVND (reference sequence). The V and J ends lost 7 bases and 2 bases respectively, with 18 bases between them. The CDR3 DNA sequence: TGTGCCAGTAAGGGCGAGTCAGGGAGAGGCAATCAGCCCCAGCATTTT. Translation gives CASKGESGRGNQPQHF. The full variable domain, its missing parts supplied by reference TRBV19 and TRBJ1-5, is DGGITQSPKYLFRKEGQNVTLSCEQNLNHDAMYWYRQDPGQGLRLIYYSQIVNDFQKGDIAEGYSVSREKKESFPLTVTSAQKNPTAFYLCASKGESGRGNQPQHFGDGTRLSIL.

This clonotype was observed once. The rearrangement links TRBV6-6 to TRBJ1-4; D is perhaps TRBD1 (6 bases). The germline V gene encodes CDR1 MNHNY and CDR2 SVGAGI (reference sequence). V dropped 6 bases and J dropped 7 bases, with 15 bases sitting between them. The CDR3 length is 14 residues. The CDR3 region has the DNA TGTGCCAGCAGCGGGGGGCAGGGGATTGAAAAACTGTTTTTT. It codes for CASSGGQGIEKLFF.

This clonotype has a single count. V is TRBV19 and J is TRBJ2-6, with TRBD1 matching over 7 bases. Germline loops: CDR1 LNHDA, CDR2 SQIVND (reference sequence). The CDR3 has 16 amino acids. J lost 0 bases, V lost 7 bases, and 6 bases had no gene match. The CDR3 nucleotides read TGTGCCAGTACACCGGGACAGAGCTCTGGGGCCAACGTCCTGACTTTC. Translated: CASTPGQSSGANVLTF.

This chain connects TRBV9 to TRBJ2-7, with D perhaps given as TRBD1 or TRBD2 (5 bases each). Between the trimmed V and J ends, which lost 3 bases and 2 bases, there was a span of 12 bases. This CDR3 has 14 amino acids. Germline V gene sequence: CDR1 SGDLS, CDR2 YYNGEE. The CDR3 loop is CASSAGTDTYEQYF. The CDR3 DNA reads as TGTGCCAGCAGCGCTGGGACGGATACCTACGAGCAGTACTTC.

The rearrangement links TRBV5-1 to TRBJ1-6, with TRBD1 matching 11 bases. The CDR3 is 15 residues long. CDR1 and CDR2 (germline): SGHRS, YFSETQ. Germline trimming cut 4 bases from V and 7 bases from J; bases unmatched to any gene: 4. The CDR3 region has the DNA TGCGCCAGCAGCCGGGGACAGGGGGTGAATTCACCCCTCCACTTT. Encoded protein: CASSRGQGVNSPLHF.

CDR3 DNA: TGTGCCAGCAGCTTAGCGGCGGTGGGGGATGTCAAAAACATTCAGTACTTC. As protein: CASSLAAVGDVKNIQYF. The chain recombines TRBV7-2 with TRBJ2-4; D may be TRBD1 or TRBD2 (5 bases each). Looked up from germline, CDR1 is SGHTA and CDR2 is FQGNSA. The CDR3 runs to 17 residues. V was clipped by 0 bases and J by 3 bases, with 15 bases between them.

The rearrangement uses TRBV3-1 and TRBJ1-4; D unclear. CDR1 and CDR2 (germline): LGHDT, YNNKEL (reference sequence). The length of the CDR3 is 11 residues. Trimming took 6 bases from V and 4 from J, leaving 3 bases between them. The CDR3 is CASRGNEKLFF. The CDR3 coding sequence is TGTGCCAGCAGGGGTAATGAAAAACTGTTTTTT.

This chain uses TRBV6-1 with TRBJ2-1, with 12 bases that match TRBD2. CDR3 size: 15 residues. Germline V gives CDR1 MNHNS, CDR2 SASEGT. The junction had 3 bases not matched to a gene; V was cut back by 6 bases and J by 3 bases. The CDR3 DNA sequence: TGTGCCAGCAGGCTGACTAGCGGGGGCTACAATGAGCAGTTCTTC. It codes for CASRLTSGGYNEQFF.